This T cell receptor (beta chain) emerged from a study of shared clonotypes between healthy human individuals. The method was immunoSEQ multiplex PCR; TCRdb's version includes in-frame clones alone and lacks a portion of them. Among about 1.1 million clones, approximately 80% were seen once, and the ten largest hold 0.7% to 0.95%. This CDR3 region has 16 residues. The V gene lost 4 bases and the J gene lost 0 bases, with 13 bases spanning the gap. Looked up from germline, CDR1 is SEHNR and CDR2 is FQNEAQ (reference sequence). Findings of the study overall: A handful of donors held roughly 5% of naive CD4 clonotypes in common.

The split of CD4+ cells yielded CD45RA+ naive and CD45RA-negative memory subsets. Points on this clone: Its cognate antigen is unknown.

The chain has TRBV7-9 and TRBJ1-3; D might be TRBD1 (6 bases). The receptor was derived from a man aged 18 to 30 in good health. Some clones in this sample may be carry-over from other donors' samples. The specimen sequenced was memory CD4+ T cells from PBMCs. Subset noted: CD45RA-negative fraction. DNA of the CDR3: TGTGCCAGCAGCTCCTCCGGAGGGGGCTCTGGAAACACCATATATTTT. The encoded protein is CASSSSGGGSGNTIYF.